The 29 T cell receptor beta chains below were found in one sample sequenced in a study of T-cell reconstitution after alpha-beta-depleted transplantation in children. A TCRbeta library incorporating unique molecular identifiers was prepared. One entry per CDR3 protein, called by TCRdb with MiXCR from the PCR reads. The table lists over 400,000 distinct CDR3 sequences, roughly two fifths of them singletons. Sequenced here: PBMCs, sampled before TCRalphabeta/CD19-depleted stem cell transplant. The source of these receptors is a girl aged 2 to 10 with aplastic anemia, due to receive a stem cell transplant.

CDR3 loop: CASSSRTLRTDTQYF. The CDR3 nucleotides are TGTGCCAGCAGCTCCCGTACCCTCCGCACAGATACGCAGTATTTT. The chain links TRBV11-2 to TRBJ2-3; D is ambiguous. Per the germline V gene, CDR1 is SGHAT and CDR2 is FQNNGV. The CDR3 length is 15 residues. The V and J ends lost 4 bases and 1 base respectively, with 12 bases between them.

The chain recombines TRBV30 with TRBJ2-1; 10 bases fit TRBD2. The germline V gene has CDR1 GTSNPN and CDR2 SVGIG (reference sequence). Losses at the gene ends were 1 base for V and 10 bases for J; bases not matched to a gene: 7. The CDR3 is made up of 14 amino acids. CDR3 sequence reads: CAWSERLAGPEQFF. DNA of the CDR3: TGTGCCTGGAGTGAAAGACTAGCGGGCCCAGAGCAGTTCTTC.

This clonotype appeared many times. V usage is TRBV12-3 or TRBV12-4 and J usage is TRBJ2-3, with 8 bases matching TRBD1. The CDR3 is 12 amino acids. V lost 6 bases, J lost 5 bases, and 1 base stayed unmatched. The DNA for the CDR3 is TGTGCCAGCAGCACAGGGGGAGATACGCAGTATTTT. Translated, it gives CASSTGGDTQYF.

This clonotype was observed a few times. CDR3 in amino acids: CASSQESIVYPTRSDTQYF. The CDR3 nucleotides are TGTGCCAGCAGCCAAGAGTCTATAGTCTATCCAACCCGGAGCGATACGCAGTATTTT. The chain carries TRBV3-1 and TRBJ2-3; D is ambiguous. Germline lookup yields CDR1 LGHDT and CDR2 YNNKEL (reference sequence). This CDR3 spans 19 amino acids. The V and J ends lost 0 bases and 6 bases respectively, with 25 bases between them.

There are a few counts of this clonotype. The V gene is TRBV12-3 or TRBV12-4, the J gene TRBJ2-2; D not certain. The germline V and J ends were trimmed by 6 bases and 6 bases, with 8 bases remaining between them. The CDR3 is made up of 12 amino acids. CDR3 bases: TGTGCCAGCAGCTTCCCCGCCGGGGAGCTGTTTTTT. Translating gives CASSFPAGELFF.

This clonotype was counted only a few times. This sequence joins TRBV3-1 and TRBJ2-2, with D possibly being TRBD2 (6 bases). Deletions cut 4 bases from V and 4 bases from J, with 13 bases between. The germline gives CDR1 LGHDT, CDR2 YNNKEL (reference sequence). CDR3 length equals 15 residues. The CDR3 spells CASSPMRGPTGELFF. CDR3 nucleotide sequence: TGTGCCAGCAGCCCGATGCGGGGCCCCACCGGGGAGCTGTTTTTT.

This clonotype was found many times. The chain employs TRBV27 and TRBJ2-7; 7 bases fit TRBD2. This CDR3 spans 13 amino acids. Germline assignment: CDR1 MNHEY and CDR2 SMNVEV (reference sequence). J was trimmed by 3 bases and V by 6 bases; bases with no gene match: 5. The CDR3 DNA follows: TGTGCCAGCAGCGACCCTAGCGGCTACGAGCAGTACTTC. This gives the protein CASSDPSGYEQYF.

This chain joins TRBV6-5 and TRBJ2-1, with 9 bases that match TRBD2. Germline V gene data show CDR1 as MNHEY and CDR2 as SVGAGI. Trimming took 0 bases from V and 2 from J; bases not matched to a gene: 5. The CDR3 contains 17 residues. CDR3 DNA sequence: TGTGCCAGCAGTTACTCGCCTAGCGGGGACCCCTACAATGAGCAGTTCTTC. Translating it yields CASSYSPSGDPYNEQFF.

In this sample, this clonotype turned up a few times. V and J are TRBV20-1 and TRBJ1-2; no clear D. Trimming left V 3 bases short and J 1 base short, with 15 bases between. Germline-derived CDR1 and CDR2 are DFQATT and SNEGSKA (reference sequence). This CDR3 region has 15 residues. The CDR3 sequence is CSASGGSLHNYGYTF. Written as DNA, the CDR3 is TGCAGTGCTAGCGGTGGCAGCTTACATAACTATGGCTACACCTTC.

This clonotype was observed at least ten times. CDR3 sequence reads: CASSSGHTTDTQYF. CDR3 sequence (DNA): TGCGCCAGCAGCTCCGGACACACCACAGATACGCAGTATTTT. The chain has TRBV5-1 and TRBJ2-3; TRBD1 might be the D (5 bases). The V gene lost 3 bases and the J gene lost 2 bases, with 10 bases spanning the gap. Per the germline V gene, CDR1 is SGHRS and CDR2 is YFSETQ. There are 14 residues in the CDR3.

This clonotype was seen once. The rearrangement links TRBV9 to TRBJ2-5; D remains ambiguous. The CDR3 has 14 amino acids. Per germline, CDR1 SGDLS and CDR2 YYNGEE. V was clipped by 0 bases and J by 0 bases, with 6 bases between them. The CDR3 spells CASSVAPDQETQYF. In DNA, the CDR3 is TGTGCCAGCAGCGTAGCGCCCGACCAAGAGACCCAGTACTTC.

This clonotype was observed once. This sequence joins TRBV7-9 and TRBJ1-4; D call uncertain. V was clipped by 9 bases and J by 3 bases, with 8 bases between them. CDR1 SEHNR and CDR2 FQNEAQ come from the germline V gene (reference sequence). The CDR3 sequence is 12 residues long. CDR3 bases: TGTGCCAGTGGAATGCCTAATGAAAAACTGTTTTTT. This codes for CASGMPNEKLFF.

The J gene is TRBJ2-1, the V gene TRBV5-1, with 8 positions matching TRBD2. The J segment lost 5 bases and the V segment lost 6 bases, leaving 10 bases of the junction unmatched. Looked up from germline, CDR1 is SGHRS and CDR2 is YFSETQ. The CDR3 runs to 15 residues. The CDR3 DNA follows: TGCGCCAGCACTCTAATAGCGGGGCTAAACAATGAGCAGTTCTTC. This sequence encodes CASTLIAGLNNEQFF.

CDR3 DNA: TGTGCCAGCCGCCCCCCAGGGGGCAGTTCCATGCAGTACTTC. Protein sequence: CASRPPGGSSMQYF. This chain connects TRBV6-1 to TRBJ2-7; 8 nucleotides align to TRBD1. The CDR3 is 14 amino acids. Germline V gives CDR1 MNHNS, CDR2 SASEGT. V lost 8 bases and J lost 9; bases outside the gene matches: 15.

The chain links TRBV12-3 or TRBV12-4 to TRBJ1-5; 8 bases fit TRBD1. Trimming took 6 bases from V and 7 from J; bases not matched to a gene: 11. The CDR3 length is 15 residues. The DNA for the CDR3 is TGTGCCAGCAGGGGGCCAGGGGGCGCAGGGCAGCCCCAGCATTTT. This codes for CASRGPGGAGQPQHF.

This chain connects TRBV20-1 to TRBJ2-7; 8 bases map to TRBD2. There are 13 residues in the CDR3. The germline V gene encodes CDR1 DFQATT and CDR2 SNEGSKA (reference sequence). V gave up 3 bases and J gave up 3 bases; unmatched junction bases: 4. For the CDR3, the DNA is TGCAGTGCTAGGACTAGCGTAAACTACGAGCAGTACTTC. Residues: CSARTSVNYEQYF.

A single count supports this clonotype. This chain joins TRBV20-1 and TRBJ2-3, with D perhaps matching TRBD1 (6 bases). CDR3 length equals 15 residues. Trimming left V 6 bases short and J 1 base short, with 17 bases between. CDR1 and CDR2 from the germline V gene are DFQATT and SNEGSKA (reference sequence). The CDR3 DNA reads as TGCAGTGCCAGCCTTAGGGGGAGCGGCACAGATACGCAGTATTTT. It is translated as CSASLRGSGTDTQYF.

The chain uses TRBV20-1 and TRBJ2-7; D may correspond to TRBD1 or TRBD2 (5 bases each). Germline CDR1 reads DFQATT; CDR2 reads SNEGSKA (reference sequence). The CDR3 contains 16 residues. Trimming cost V 2 bases and J 1 base, with 18 bases left between them. Here the CDR3 DNA reads TGCAGTGCTAGACCCCACCTGGGACCGACTTCCTACGAGCAGTACTTC. It translates to CSARPHLGPTSYEQYF.

The chain links TRBV5-1 to TRBJ2-1; either TRBD1 or TRBD2 may fit D (5 bases each). CDR3 length: 11 residues. V gave up 2 bases and J gave up 9 bases, with 6 bases separating them. Germline V gives CDR1 SGHRS, CDR2 YFSETQ. CDR3 loop: CASSFGAEQFF. For the CDR3, the DNA is TGCGCCAGCAGCTTCGGGGCTGAGCAGTTCTTC.

This clonotype came up many times. The J gene is TRBJ1-1, the V gene TRBV20-1; 9 nucleotides line up with TRBD1. V was pared by 1 base and J by 1 base, with 4 bases of the junction left unmatched. CDR1 is DFQATT, CDR2 SNEGSKA, per germline (reference sequence). The CDR3 is 15 amino acids. CDR3 sequence reads: CSARGPGQGNTEAFF. DNA of the CDR3: TGCAGTGCTAGAGGGCCGGGACAGGGGAACACTGAAGCTTTCTTT.

The chain couples TRBV12-3 or TRBV12-4 to TRBJ1-1; 10 nucleotides line up with TRBD1. Losses at the gene ends were 3 bases for V and 7 bases for J; bases not matched to a gene: 29. There are 22 residues in the CDR3. CDR3 sequence (DNA): TGTGCCAGCAGTTTCCGCTCTTACGAGTCCCGGGACAGGGGTCCCCTTGGGGTTGAAGCTTTCTTT. Encoded protein: CASSFRSYESRDRGPLGVEAFF.

The chain links TRBV9 to TRBJ2-1; D remains ambiguous. Germline assignment: CDR1 SGDLS and CDR2 YYNGEE. The CDR3 totals 17 residues. Between the trimmed V and J ends, which lost 4 bases and 5 bases, there was a span of 22 bases. CDR3 protein: CASSSHSPGVRNNEQFF. In DNA, the CDR3 is TGTGCCAGCAGCTCACATAGTCCCGGAGTTCGAAACAATGAGCAGTTCTTC.

The chain combines TRBV29-1 with TRBJ2-7; D gene uncertain. V was clipped by 4 bases and J by 6 bases, with 10 bases between them. The germline V gene encodes CDR1 SQVTM and CDR2 ANQGSEA. The CDR3 totals 11 residues. The CDR3 loop reads CSVGKGPEQYF. CDR3 nucleotides: TGCAGCGTTGGGAAGGGCCCCGAGCAGTACTTC.

This chain joins TRBV20-1 and TRBJ1-1; D perhaps matches TRBD1 (5 bases). The germline gives CDR1 DFQATT, CDR2 SNEGSKA (reference sequence). There are 10 residues in the CDR3. The CDR3 sequence is CSGTSTEAFF. In DNA, the CDR3 is TGCAGCGGGACCTCGACTGAAGCTTTCTTT.

This clonotype has just a few counts. The V gene is TRBV20-1, the J gene TRBJ1-1; D ambiguous. Germline V gene data show CDR1 as DFQATT and CDR2 as SNEGSKA (reference sequence). The CDR3 contains 11 residues. Trimming took 0 bases from V and 5 from J, leaving 4 bases between them. In DNA, the CDR3 is TGCAGTGCTAGAGATCCGACTGAAGCTTTCTTT. Translated, it gives CSARDPTEAFF.

This clonotype has a single count. This chain connects TRBV5-1 to TRBJ2-3; 9 bases line up with TRBD2. The CDR3 spans 18 residues. The ends lost 1 base at V and 0 bases at J; junction bases unmatched: 9. CDR1 is SGHRS and CDR2 is YFSETQ in the germline V gene. The CDR3 region is CASSLTLAGWTSTDTQYF. The DNA for the CDR3 is TGCGCCAGCAGCTTGACACTAGCGGGCTGGACTAGCACAGATACGCAGTATTTT.

This clonotype appeared many times. V is TRBV6-6 and J is TRBJ2-1; D remains unclear. Deletions cut 4 bases from V and 6 bases from J, with 13 bases between. This CDR3 region has 14 residues. Germline loops: CDR1 MNHNY, CDR2 SVGAGI (reference sequence). The CDR3 protein is CASSSSDWFNEQFF. The CDR3 DNA follows: TGTGCCAGCAGTTCCTCTGACTGGTTCAATGAGCAGTTCTTC.

Only one count was recorded for this clonotype. This chain connects TRBV20-1 to TRBJ1-5; D ambiguous. V shed 0 bases and J shed 5 bases, with 8 bases lying between them. There are 13 residues in the CDR3. Germline V lookup: CDR1 DFQATT, CDR2 SNEGSKA (reference sequence). The CDR3 loop is CSARDERDQPQHF. The CDR3 region has the DNA TGCAGTGCTAGAGATGAACGGGATCAGCCCCAGCATTTT.

Details on this clonotype: A much larger clone differs from this one at a single base, so this may be a read error. The chain uses TRBV12-3 or TRBV12-4 and TRBJ1-2; D remains unclear. V was pared by 5 bases and J by 6 bases, with 13 bases between. The CDR3 has 13 residues. CDR3 residues: CASSDQTLHGYTF. Written as DNA, the CDR3 is TGTGCCAGCAGTGATCAGACTCTCCATGGCTACACCTTC.